One and the same sample provided the 20 T cell receptor beta chains below, sequenced in a study of blood T cell repertoires in COVID-19. Generated by immunoSEQ multiplex PCR, the TCRdb table keeps only in-frame clones and is missing some. The table includes about 240,000 clones, 84% detected once. Sequenced input: peripheral blood. These receptors all come from a man over 45 with acute or convalescent COVID-19.

The genes are TRBV11-3 and TRBJ2-3; 10 bases fit TRBD2. Per the germline V gene, CDR1 is SGHNT and CDR2 is YENEEA. V gave up 3 bases and J gave up 1 base; unmatched junction bases: 7. CDR3 length: 17 amino acids. DNA for the CDR3: TGTGCCAGCAGCTTGTCGGCCGGGACTAGCGGCACAGATACGCAGTATTTT. As protein: CASSLSAGTSGTDTQYF.

The genes are TRBV5-1 and TRBJ1-6, with D possibly TRBD1 on 5 matching bases. The V end was cut by 3 bases, the J end by 8 bases, with 12 bases between. The V gene's germline CDR1 is SGHRS and CDR2 YFSETQ. This CDR3 spans 14 amino acids. CDR3 nucleotides: TGCGCCAGCAGCTCCAGGGTTCCGGATTCACCCCTCCACTTT. This codes for CASSSRVPDSPLHF.

The sample holds one count of this clone. CDR3 nucleotide sequence: TGTGCCAGCAGTTTGTGGGTGAGGTCCTACAATGAGCAGTTCTTC. It specifies CASSLWVRSYNEQFF. The genes are TRBV28 and TRBJ2-1; D gene ambiguous. V lost 3 bases, J lost 1 base, and 10 bases lay in between. This CDR3 spans 15 amino acids. Germline CDR1 and CDR2: MDHEN and SYDVKM.

The chain combines TRBV5-4 with TRBJ2-5; a possible D gene is TRBD1 (5 bases). V lost 4 bases and J 5 bases, leaving 12 bases between the germline ends. This CDR3 region has 13 residues. Per germline, CDR1 SGHNT and CDR2 YYREEE (reference sequence). CDR3: CASSPDSWETQYF. In DNA form, the CDR3 reads TGTGCCAGCAGCCCCGACAGCTGGGAGACCCAGTACTTC.

The chain joins TRBV7-9 to TRBJ1-6, with D tentatively TRBD1 (5 bases). The germline V gene has CDR1 SEHNR and CDR2 FQNEAQ (reference sequence). The CDR3 consists of 16 residues. V was shortened by 1 base and J by 5 bases, with 12 bases between the two germline ends. CDR3 loop: CASSLGGGLDNSPLHF. CDR3 nucleotides: TGTGCCAGCAGCTTAGGTGGGGGGTTGGATAATTCACCCCTCCACTTT.

The chain recombines TRBV5-1 with TRBJ1-2; weak D call: TRBD1 (6 bases). Germline V gives CDR1 SGHRS, CDR2 YFSETQ. There are 14 residues in the CDR3. V lost 1 base, J lost 6 bases, and 13 bases lay in between. CDR3 protein: CASSLNREGDGYTF. Here the CDR3 DNA reads TGCGCCAGCAGCTTGAACAGGGAGGGAGATGGCTACACCTTC.

This chain connects TRBV11-2 to TRBJ2-7; D might be TRBD2 (5 bases). CDR3 length: 17 residues. V was clipped by 0 bases and J by 0 bases, with 15 bases between them. The germline gives CDR1 SGHAT, CDR2 FQNNGV. CDR3 coding DNA: TGTGCCAGCAGCTTAGAACTAGGGCAGGCCCGCTCCTACGAGCAGTACTTC. Translated, it gives CASSLELGQARSYEQYF.

The chain employs TRBV5-1 and TRBJ1-1; TRBD1 matches 8 bases. Germline-derived CDR1 and CDR2 are SGHRS and YFSETQ. This CDR3 spans 17 amino acids. The V gene end was trimmed by 0 bases and the J gene end by 6 bases; junction bases not matched to a gene: 13. CDR3 bases: TGCGCCAGCAGCTTGGCCGAGTCAGGGGGCCGGGGCGCTGAAGCTTTCTTT. This gives the protein CASSLAESGGRGAEAFF.

The genes are TRBV5-1 and TRBJ1-2, with D possibly being TRBD1 (5 bases). This CDR3 is built from 15 residues. Trimming took 3 bases from V and 8 from J, leaving 20 bases between them. Germline CDR1 and CDR2: SGHRS and YFSETQ. CDR3 region: CASSWGEISGQGYTF. The CDR3 nucleotides are TGCGCCAGCAGCTGGGGGGAGATATCCGGGCAAGGCTACACCTTC. The variable domain in full, with the rest retrieved from reference TRBV5-1 and TRBJ1-2, is KAGVTQTPRYLIKTRGQQVTLSCSPISGHRSVSWYQQTPGQGLQFLFEYFSETQRNKGNFPGRFSGRQFSNSRSEMNVSTLELGDSALYLCASSWGEISGQGYTFGSGTRLTVV.

This rearrangement joins TRBV10-2 to TRBJ1-6, with D perhaps matching TRBD1 (5 bases). Germline V lookup: CDR1 WSHSY, CDR2 SAAADI. Trimming left V 6 bases short and J 12 bases short, with 18 bases between. This CDR3 is 14 amino acids long. CDR3 coding DNA: TGCGCCAGCAGAACCGGGACTTCCGAGGTACCCCTCCACTTT. This encodes CASRTGTSEVPLHF.

J is TRBJ2-7 and V is TRBV11-1; 8 bases align to TRBD1. Looked up from germline, CDR1 is SGHAT and CDR2 is FQDESV (reference sequence). Unmatched junction bases numbered 1, after V lost 4 bases and J lost 5 bases. The CDR3 spans 12 residues. CDR3: CASSYRGDEQYF. The DNA for the CDR3 is TGTGCCAGCAGCTACAGGGGGGACGAGCAGTACTTC.

This sequence joins TRBV7-9 and TRBJ2-1; weak D call: TRBD2 (5 bases). The V gene's germline CDR1 is SEHNR and CDR2 FQNEAQ (reference sequence). This CDR3 has 14 residues. V was cut by 1 base and J by 2 bases, with 6 bases left in between. In DNA form, the CDR3 reads TGTGCCAGCAGCTTAGTCGGGGCCTACAATGAGCAGTTCTTC. This translates into CASSLVGAYNEQFF.

This rearrangement joins TRBV18 to TRBJ1-5; possible D gene TRBD1, 5 bases. The germline V gene has CDR1 KGHSH and CDR2 LQKENI. The length of the CDR3 is 15 residues. V lost 4 bases and J lost 0, with 10 bases in between. The CDR3 nucleotides are TGTGCCAGCTCACGCGGGGGAGATAGCAATCAGCCCCAGCATTTT. This encodes CASSRGGDSNQPQHF.

The chain combines TRBV13 with TRBJ2-7; D is possibly TRBD2 (6 bases). The germline CDR1 and CDR2 sequences are PRHDT and FYEKMQ (reference sequence). The CDR3 spans 14 residues. Trimming left V 1 base short and J 2 bases short, with 9 bases between. Here the CDR3 reads CASSLALAAYEQYF. The CDR3 DNA is TGTGCCAGCAGCTTAGCACTAGCTGCCTACGAGCAGTACTTC.

The sample holds one count of this clone. The chain joins TRBV5-1 to TRBJ1-2; D perhaps matches TRBD1 (6 bases). The V end lost 4 bases, the J end lost 12 bases, and 16 bases lay between the germline ends. The germline V gene encodes CDR1 SGHRS and CDR2 YFSETQ. The CDR3 is 12 residues long. Here the CDR3 reads CASSQDSSLNTF. The CDR3 nucleotides are TGCGCCAGCAGCCAGGACAGTTCTTTGAACACCTTC.

This clone was observed a few times. The chain carries TRBV3-1 (or the pseudogene TRBV3-2) and TRBJ2-1; 11 bases match TRBD2. This CDR3 is built from 16 residues. With 2 bases clipped from V and 4 bases from J, the junction kept 4 bases outside the gene matches. The germline CDR1 and CDR2 sequences are LGHDT and YNNKEL (reference sequence). This chain's CDR3 is CASSQPGLAAYNEQFF. The DNA of the CDR3 is TGTGCCAGCAGCCAACCGGGACTAGCGGCTTACAATGAGCAGTTCTTC.

The rearrangement uses TRBV11-2 and TRBJ2-7; TRBD1 aligns across 8 bases. The CDR3 sequence is 14 residues long. Trimming took 4 bases from V and 5 from J; bases not matched to a gene: 7. Germline CDR1 reads SGHAT; CDR2 reads FQNNGV. In DNA form, the CDR3 reads TGTGCCAGCAGCTCAGGACAGGGTGCCCACGAGCAGTACTTC. Protein sequence: CASSSGQGAHEQYF. Drawing the rest from reference TRBV11-2 and TRBJ2-7, the complete variable domain is EAGVAQSPRYKIIEKRQSVAFWCNPISGHATLYWYQQILGQGPKLLIQFQNNGVVDDSQLPKDRFSAERLKGVDSTLKIQPAKLEDSAVYLCASSSGQGAHEQYFGPGTRLTVT.

The rearrangement joins TRBV6-2 or TRBV6-3 to TRBJ2-7, with 8 bases fitting TRBD2. This CDR3 comprises 14 residues. V lost 0 bases to trimming and J lost 7 bases; unmatched junction nucleotides: 5. CDR1 and CDR2 from the germline V gene are MNHEY and SVGEGT. The CDR3 spells CASSYSLADLEQYF. CDR3 DNA: TGTGCCAGCAGTTACTCACTAGCGGACTTAGAGCAGTACTTC.

This chain uses TRBV6-2 or TRBV6-3 with TRBJ2-1, with a possible D match to TRBD2 (6 bases). Per the germline V gene, CDR1 is MNHEY and CDR2 is SVGEGT. V gave up 5 bases and J gave up 0 bases, with 14 bases separating them. This CDR3 region has 16 residues. The CDR3 DNA reads TGTGCCAGCAGTCCCCTCCGGGGGAGCTCCTACAATGAGCAGTTCTTC. It yields the protein CASSPLRGSSYNEQFF.

This clone was detected once. The chain uses TRBV21-1 and TRBJ1-3; the table's D call of TRBD1 was not tested on the DNA. TRBV21-1 is classified as a pseudogene. This CDR3 spans 16 amino acids. The CDR3 DNA is TGTGCCAGCAGCCTCGTCAGGCAGGGGGGCGGAAACACCATATATTTT. It specifies CASSLVRQGGGNTIYF.